This paragraph covers one T cell receptor beta chain sequence. Its cognate antigen is unknown. Unique molecular identifiers were present in the TCR beta cDNA libraries. Researchers reported about 500,000 cDNA molecules coming from about 0.98 to 11 million T cells. MiXCR, run by TCRdb on the PCR reads, gives a single entry per CDR3 protein. The data contain around 400,000 distinct CDR3 sequences, approximately 33% of them seen just once; the ten biggest clones take up around an eighth. The data stem from a study of post-analysis software for immune sequencing data. In the study overall: Relapsing-remitting, secondary progressive and progressive-relapsing forms made up the multiple sclerosis disease courses. Study outcomes and limitations: Samples prepared in the same batch strongly co-clustered by F measure. The study found TRBV5-6, TRBV5-1 and TRBV20-1 among a few TRBV segments more frequent in patients than controls. Significantly lower normalized Chao1 diversity was seen in multiple sclerosis patients than in controls.

The CDR3 covers 15 residues. Germline V gene lookup returns CDR1 MGHRA and CDR2 YSYEKL. V trimming: 4 bases; J trimming: 6 bases; junction bases outside the gene matches: 10. The TCR sequence derives from a girl under 18 with multiple sclerosis. Material for sequencing was blood. The rearrangement uses TRBV4-1 and TRBJ1-2; 8 bases line up with TRBD1. The CDR3 sequence: CASSPDGQGGHGYTF. The DNA of the CDR3 is TGCGCCAGCAGCCCCGATGGACAGGGCGGGCATGGCTACACCTTC.